Included here is one T cell receptor (beta chain) sequence, with context. Antigen unknown. Looked up from germline, CDR1 is SGHRS and CDR2 is YFSETQ. This CDR3 has 15 residues. Germline trimming cut 4 bases from V and 3 bases from J; bases unmatched to any gene: 7. These data originate in a study of CD8+ T cells in alopecia areata. Broader study findings: Scalp sequencing also captures normal skin's resident alphabeta T cells. Many expanded lesional clones remained in scalp and blood on tofacitinib.

RNA, once extracted, was reverse transcribed into cDNA for use as the sequencing template. This table comes from immunoSEQ multiplex PCR, and its TCRdb copy is limited to in-frame clones, with some not included. The sample includes some 170,000 clones, 50% to 75% of them seen just once. The treatment denotes: oral pan-JAK inhibitor, 5-10 mg twice daily. Collected material from alopecia areata patients comprised lesional scalp punch biopsies and peripheral blood. This TCR derives from a human donor with alopecia areata. Source: CD4+ T cells sorted from blood, taken at roughly week 55, from a patient treated with tofacitinib. This sequence joins TRBV5-1 and TRBJ2-7; 10 bases are shared with TRBD1. The CDR3 nucleotides are TGCGCCAGCAGCCTGGAAGGGACAGGGGACTACGAGCAGTACTTC. This gives the protein CASSLEGTGDYEQYF.